Each of the 10 T cell receptor beta chains below was sequenced from the same sample in a study of T cells after somatic rescue of genetic block. Profiled with immunoSEQ multiplex PCR; TCRdb holds only in-frame clones, not every one. This table holds 110,000 or so clones, over 80% found once. The source material was peripheral blood mononuclear cells (PBMCs). The receptors derive from a woman between 18 and 30 years old.

This chain uses TRBV14 with TRBJ2-6; weak D call: TRBD2 (7 bases). The CDR3 sequence is 16 residues long. Germline CDR1 reads SGHDN; CDR2 reads FVKESK. V lost 3 bases and J 0 bases, leaving 9 bases between the germline ends. The CDR3 is CASSQGGASGANVLTF. Here the CDR3 DNA reads TGTGCCAGCAGCCAGGGGGGGGCCTCTGGGGCCAACGTCCTGACTTTC.

The rearrangement links TRBV11-3 to TRBJ2-3; D may match TRBD1 or TRBD2 (6 bases each). The CDR3 length is 12 residues. Germline CDR1 SGHNT, CDR2 YENEEA. V was trimmed by 5 bases and J by 7 bases, leaving 10 bases between them. In DNA, the CDR3 is TGTGCCAGCAGCCCCGGGGGCCATACGCAGTATTTT. Its protein is CASSPGGHTQYF.

The chain recombines TRBV27 with TRBJ1-5, with D unclear. Per the germline V gene, CDR1 is MNHEY and CDR2 is SMNVEV (reference sequence). The CDR3 totals 15 residues. Trimming took 2 bases from V and 0 from J, leaving 8 bases between them. The CDR3, as DNA: TGTGCCAGCAGTTTACGGGGAATTAGCAATCAGCCCCAGCATTTT. It codes for CASSLRGISNQPQHF.

The chain joins TRBV28 to TRBJ2-5; 9 bases are a match to TRBD2. This CDR3 spans 15 amino acids. V shed 6 bases and J 1 base; nucleotides not matched to a gene: 6. In germline, CDR1 is MDHEN, CDR2 SYDVKM. The CDR3 reads CASRDSGGTQETQYF. In DNA, the CDR3 is TGTGCCAGCAGGGATAGCGGGGGAACCCAAGAGACCCAGTACTTC.

The chain combines TRBV6-6 with TRBJ2-1, with 10 positions matching TRBD1. The CDR3 covers 13 residues. Germline-derived CDR1 and CDR2 are MNHNY and SVGAGI (reference sequence). The V gene end was trimmed by 8 bases and the J gene end by 7 bases; junction bases not matched to a gene: 5. The CDR3, as DNA: TGTGCCAGCTCGACAGGGGGCTGGAATGAGCAGTTCTTC. Its translation: CASSTGGWNEQFF.

This chain links TRBV20-1 with TRBJ1-2; D not certain. The CDR3 is 11 residues long. The V gene lost 7 bases and the J gene lost 7 bases, with 13 bases spanning the gap. The germline V gene has CDR1 DFQATT and CDR2 SNEGSKA (reference sequence). DNA for the CDR3: TGCAGTGTTCCGGGCCCCCCTGGCTACACCTTC. It is translated as CSVPGPPGYTF.

For the CDR3, the DNA is TGTGCCAGTAGGAGACAGGGTATGAGCTATGGCTACACCTTC. Translation: CASRRQGMSYGYTF. The chain recombines TRBV19 with TRBJ1-2, with 7 bases identical to TRBD1. The CDR3 has 14 amino acids. Germline-derived CDR1 and CDR2 are LNHDA and SQIVND (reference sequence). With V trimmed by 6 bases and J by 4 bases, 8 bases remained unmatched.

The sample holds one count of this clone. The chain couples TRBV9 to TRBJ2-5; 8 nucleotides agree with TRBD1. The ends lost 4 bases at V and 5 bases at J; junction bases unmatched: 4. CDR3 length equals 13 residues. CDR1 is SGDLS and CDR2 is YYNGEE in the germline V gene. The CDR3 protein is CASSPRTGETQYF. CDR3 nucleotides: TGTGCCAGCAGCCCCCGGACAGGGGAGACCCAGTACTTC.

This clone appeared once. This chain uses TRBV9 with TRBJ2-5, with D perhaps matching TRBD1 (6 bases). CDR1 is SGDLS, CDR2 YYNGEE, per germline. The CDR3 covers 15 residues. The V and J ends lost 0 bases and 1 base respectively, with 10 bases between them. CDR3 DNA: TGTGCCAGCAGCGTAGGGGGACACCCCCAAGAGACCCAGTACTTC. It codes for CASSVGGHPQETQYF.

The V gene is TRBV11-3, the J gene TRBJ2-1, with D hard to call. Germline V gene data show CDR1 as SGHNT and CDR2 as YENEEA. Trimming removed 3 bases from V and 0 bases from J, with 15 bases in between. This CDR3 contains 17 residues. CDR3 amino acids: CASSFTPYSSSYNEQFF. CDR3 DNA: TGTGCCAGCAGCTTTACACCCTACTCCAGCTCCTACAATGAGCAGTTCTTC. The full variable domain, completed using reference TRBV11-3 and TRBJ2-1, is EAGVVQSPRYKIIEKKQPVAFWCNPISGHNTLYWYLQNLGQGPELLIRYENEEAVDDSQLPKDRFSAERLKGVDSTLKIQPAELGDSAVYLCASSFTPYSSSYNEQFFGPGTRLTVL.